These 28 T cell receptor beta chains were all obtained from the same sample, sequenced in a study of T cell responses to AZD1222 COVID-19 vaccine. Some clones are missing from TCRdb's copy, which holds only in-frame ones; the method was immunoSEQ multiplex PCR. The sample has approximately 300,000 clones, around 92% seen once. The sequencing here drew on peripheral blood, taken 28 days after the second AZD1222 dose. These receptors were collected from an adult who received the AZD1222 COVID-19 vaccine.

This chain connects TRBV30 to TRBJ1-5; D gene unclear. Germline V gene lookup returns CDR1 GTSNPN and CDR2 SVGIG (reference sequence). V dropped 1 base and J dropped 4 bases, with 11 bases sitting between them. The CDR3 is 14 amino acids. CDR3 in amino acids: CAWSGNSYNQPQHF. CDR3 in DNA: TGTGCCTGGAGTGGGAACAGCTATAATCAGCCCCAGCATTTT.

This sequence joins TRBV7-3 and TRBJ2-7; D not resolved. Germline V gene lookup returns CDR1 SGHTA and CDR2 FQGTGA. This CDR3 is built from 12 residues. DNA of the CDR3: TGTGCTCCCGCACCCCTGGCTTGGGAGCAGTACTTC. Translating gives CAPAPLAWEQYF.

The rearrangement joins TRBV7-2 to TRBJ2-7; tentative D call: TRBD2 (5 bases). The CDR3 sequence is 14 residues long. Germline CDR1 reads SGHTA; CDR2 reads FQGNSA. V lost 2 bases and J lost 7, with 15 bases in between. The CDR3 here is CASSLSLASGEQYF. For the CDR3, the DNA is TGTGCCAGCAGCTTAAGTCTTGCCAGCGGTGAGCAGTACTTC.

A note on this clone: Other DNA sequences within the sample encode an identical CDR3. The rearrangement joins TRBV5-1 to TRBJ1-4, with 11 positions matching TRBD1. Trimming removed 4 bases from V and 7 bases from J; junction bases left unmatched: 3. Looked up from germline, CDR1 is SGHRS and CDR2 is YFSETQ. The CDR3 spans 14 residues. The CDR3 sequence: CASSAGQGGEKLFF. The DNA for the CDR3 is TGCGCCAGCAGCGCGGGACAGGGGGGTGAAAAACTGTTTTTT.

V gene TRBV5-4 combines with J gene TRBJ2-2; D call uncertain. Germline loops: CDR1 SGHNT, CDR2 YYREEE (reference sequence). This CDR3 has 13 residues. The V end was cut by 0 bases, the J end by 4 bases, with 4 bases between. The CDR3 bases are TGTGCCAGCAGCTTGGAGGGCACCGGGGAGCTGTTTTTT. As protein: CASSLEGTGELFF.

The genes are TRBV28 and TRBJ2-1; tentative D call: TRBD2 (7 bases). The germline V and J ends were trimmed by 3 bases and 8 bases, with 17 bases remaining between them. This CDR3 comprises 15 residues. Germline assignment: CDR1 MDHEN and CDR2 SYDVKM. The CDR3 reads CASSLGQGGGDEQFF. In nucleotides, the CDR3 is TGTGCCAGCAGTTTGGGGCAGGGCGGGGGCGATGAGCAGTTCTTC.

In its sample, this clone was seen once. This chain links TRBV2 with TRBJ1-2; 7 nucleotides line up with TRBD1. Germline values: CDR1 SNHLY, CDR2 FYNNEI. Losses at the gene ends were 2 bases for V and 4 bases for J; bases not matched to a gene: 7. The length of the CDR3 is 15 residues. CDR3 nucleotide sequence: TGTGCCAGCAGTGAATGGAAGGGGGCGACCTATGGCTACACCTTC. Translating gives CASSEWKGATYGYTF.

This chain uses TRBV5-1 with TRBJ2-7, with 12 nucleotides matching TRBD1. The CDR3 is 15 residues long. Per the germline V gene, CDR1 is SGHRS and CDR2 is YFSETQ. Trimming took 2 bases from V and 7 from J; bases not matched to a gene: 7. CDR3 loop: CASSFSGQGAGEQYF. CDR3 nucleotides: TGCGCCAGCAGCTTCTCGGGACAGGGGGCGGGTGAGCAGTACTTC.

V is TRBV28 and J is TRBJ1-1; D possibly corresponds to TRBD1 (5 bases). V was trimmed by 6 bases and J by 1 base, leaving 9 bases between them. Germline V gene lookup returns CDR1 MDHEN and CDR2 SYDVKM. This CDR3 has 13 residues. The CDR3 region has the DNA TGTGCCAGCAGCGTCGGGGGGAACACTGAAGCTTTCTTT. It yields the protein CASSVGGNTEAFF.

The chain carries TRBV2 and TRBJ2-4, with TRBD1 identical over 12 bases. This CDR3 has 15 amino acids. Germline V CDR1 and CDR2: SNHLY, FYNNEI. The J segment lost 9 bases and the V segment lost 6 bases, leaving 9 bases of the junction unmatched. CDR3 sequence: CASRGTGGSGSIQYF. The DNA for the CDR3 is TGTGCCAGCAGGGGGACAGGGGGCTCTGGAAGCATTCAGTACTTC. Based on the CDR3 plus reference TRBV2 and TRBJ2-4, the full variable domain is EPEVTQTPSHQVTQMGQEVILRCVPISNHLYFYWYRQILGQKVEFLVSFYNNEISEKSEIFDDQFSVERPDGSNFTLKIRSTKLEDSAMYFCASRGTGGSGSIQYFGAGTRLSVL.

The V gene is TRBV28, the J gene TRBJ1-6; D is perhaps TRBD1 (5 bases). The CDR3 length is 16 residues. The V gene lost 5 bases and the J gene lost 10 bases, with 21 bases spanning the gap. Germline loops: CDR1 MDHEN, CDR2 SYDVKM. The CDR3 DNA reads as TGTGCCAGCAGTCTCACAGGTCCAGGAAGAGGGTCACCCCTCCACTTT. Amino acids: CASSLTGPGRGSPLHF.

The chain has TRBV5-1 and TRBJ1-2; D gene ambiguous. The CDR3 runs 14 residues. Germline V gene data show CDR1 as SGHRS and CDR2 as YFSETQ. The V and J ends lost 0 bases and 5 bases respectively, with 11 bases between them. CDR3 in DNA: TGCGCCAGCAGCTTGGGAGACGGATCGTATGGCTACACCTTC. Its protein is CASSLGDGSYGYTF.

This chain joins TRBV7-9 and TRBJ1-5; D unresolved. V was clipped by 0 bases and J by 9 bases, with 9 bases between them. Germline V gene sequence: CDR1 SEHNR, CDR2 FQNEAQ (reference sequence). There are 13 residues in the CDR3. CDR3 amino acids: CASSLAPERPQHF. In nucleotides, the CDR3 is TGTGCCAGCAGCTTAGCGCCCGAAAGGCCCCAGCATTTT. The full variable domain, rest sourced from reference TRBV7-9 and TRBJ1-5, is DTGVSQNPRHKITKRGQNVTFRCDPISEHNRLYWYRQTLGQGPEFLTYFQNEAQLEKSRLLSDRFSAERPKGSFSTLEIQRTEQGDSAMYLCASSLAPERPQHFGDGTRLSIL.

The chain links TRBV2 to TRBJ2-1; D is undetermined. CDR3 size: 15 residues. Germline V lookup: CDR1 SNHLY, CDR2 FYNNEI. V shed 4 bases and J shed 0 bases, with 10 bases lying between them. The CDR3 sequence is CASSGSLISYNEQFF. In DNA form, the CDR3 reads TGTGCCAGCAGTGGGAGTTTGATCTCCTACAATGAGCAGTTCTTC.

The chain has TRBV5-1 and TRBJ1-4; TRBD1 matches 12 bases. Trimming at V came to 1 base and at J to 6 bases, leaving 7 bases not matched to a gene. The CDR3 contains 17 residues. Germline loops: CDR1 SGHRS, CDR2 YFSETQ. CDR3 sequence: CASSLRGTGGADEKLFF. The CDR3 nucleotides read TGCGCCAGCAGCTTGCGGGGGACAGGGGGCGCGGATGAAAAACTGTTTTTT.

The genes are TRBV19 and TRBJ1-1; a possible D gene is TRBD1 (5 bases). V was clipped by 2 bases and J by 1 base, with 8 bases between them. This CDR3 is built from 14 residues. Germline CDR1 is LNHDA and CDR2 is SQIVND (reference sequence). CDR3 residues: CASSIKRGNTEAFF. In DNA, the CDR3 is TGTGCCAGTAGTATAAAAAGGGGGAACACTGAAGCTTTCTTT.

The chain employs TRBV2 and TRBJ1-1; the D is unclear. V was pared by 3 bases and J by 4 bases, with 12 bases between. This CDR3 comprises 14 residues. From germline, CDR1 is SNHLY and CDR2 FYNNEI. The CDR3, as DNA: TGTGCCAGCAGTGAGACCGCCCCCGGCACTGAAGCTTTCTTT. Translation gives CASSETAPGTEAFF. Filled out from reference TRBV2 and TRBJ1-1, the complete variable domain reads EPEVTQTPSHQVTQMGQEVILRCVPISNHLYFYWYRQILGQKVEFLVSFYNNEISEKSEIFDDQFSVERPDGSNFTLKIRSTKLEDSAMYFCASSETAPGTEAFFGQGTRLTVV.

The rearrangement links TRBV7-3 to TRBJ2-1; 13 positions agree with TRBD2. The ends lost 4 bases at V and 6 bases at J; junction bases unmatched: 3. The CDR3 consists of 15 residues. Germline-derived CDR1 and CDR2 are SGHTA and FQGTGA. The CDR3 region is CASSSGLAGANEQFF. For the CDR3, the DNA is TGTGCCAGCAGCTCCGGACTAGCGGGAGCCAATGAGCAGTTCTTC. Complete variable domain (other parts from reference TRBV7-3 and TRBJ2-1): GAGVSQTPSNKVTEKGKYVELRCDPISGHTALYWYRQSLGQGPEFLIYFQGTGAADDSGLPNDRFFAVRPEGSVSTLKIQRTERGDSAVYLCASSSGLAGANEQFFGPGTRLTVL.

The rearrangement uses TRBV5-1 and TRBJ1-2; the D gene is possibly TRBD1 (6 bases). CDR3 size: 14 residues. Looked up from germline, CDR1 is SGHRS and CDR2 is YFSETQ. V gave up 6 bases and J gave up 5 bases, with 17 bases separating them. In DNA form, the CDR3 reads TGCGCCAGCACTCCCTCGGGGGCCGAGTATGGCTACACCTTC. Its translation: CASTPSGAEYGYTF. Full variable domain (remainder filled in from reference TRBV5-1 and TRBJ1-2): KAGVTQTPRYLIKTRGQQVTLSCSPISGHRSVSWYQQTPGQGLQFLFEYFSETQRNKGNFPGRFSGRQFSNSRSEMNVSTLELGDSALYLCASTPSGAEYGYTFGSGTRLTVV.

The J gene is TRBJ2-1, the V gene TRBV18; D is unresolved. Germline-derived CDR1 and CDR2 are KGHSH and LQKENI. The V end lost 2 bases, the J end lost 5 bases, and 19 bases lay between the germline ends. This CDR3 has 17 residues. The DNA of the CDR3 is TGTGCCAGCTCACCAGTAGTAATGCGGTCTCCCGACAATGAGCAGTTCTTC. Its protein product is CASSPVVMRSPDNEQFF.

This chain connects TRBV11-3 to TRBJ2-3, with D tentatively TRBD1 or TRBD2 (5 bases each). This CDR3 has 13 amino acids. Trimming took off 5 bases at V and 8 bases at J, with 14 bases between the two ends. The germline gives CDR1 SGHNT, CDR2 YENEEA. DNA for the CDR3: TGTGCCAGCAGCACCCAACTAGGGGCTACGCAGTATTTT. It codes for CASSTQLGATQYF.

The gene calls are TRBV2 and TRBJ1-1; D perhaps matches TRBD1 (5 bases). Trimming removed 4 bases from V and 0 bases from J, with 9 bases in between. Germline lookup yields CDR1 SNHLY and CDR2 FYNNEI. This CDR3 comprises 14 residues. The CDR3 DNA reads TGTGCCAGCAGTGGACAGATTATGAACACTGAAGCTTTCTTT. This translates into CASSGQIMNTEAFF.

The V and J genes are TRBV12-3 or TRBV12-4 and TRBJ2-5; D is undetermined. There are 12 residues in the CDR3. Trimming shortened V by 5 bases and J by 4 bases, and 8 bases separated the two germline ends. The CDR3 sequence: CASSPRRETQYF. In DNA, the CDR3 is TGTGCCAGCAGTCCGCGAAGAGAGACCCAGTACTTC.

The CDR3 here is CASSLSTGRVDYTF. The CDR3 bases are TGTGCCAGCAGTTTATCGACAGGGAGGGTGGACTACACCTTC. The chain carries TRBV27 and TRBJ1-2; TRBD1 matches at 7 bases. Germline V gives CDR1 MNHEY, CDR2 SMNVEV (reference sequence). With 0 bases clipped from V and 10 bases from J, the junction kept 8 bases outside the gene matches. CDR3 length equals 14 residues.

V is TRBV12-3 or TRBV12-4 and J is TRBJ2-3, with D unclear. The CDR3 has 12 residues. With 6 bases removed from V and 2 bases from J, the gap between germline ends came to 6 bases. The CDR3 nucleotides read TGTGCCAGCAGAAGCAACACAGATACGCAGTATTTT. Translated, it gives CASRSNTDTQYF.

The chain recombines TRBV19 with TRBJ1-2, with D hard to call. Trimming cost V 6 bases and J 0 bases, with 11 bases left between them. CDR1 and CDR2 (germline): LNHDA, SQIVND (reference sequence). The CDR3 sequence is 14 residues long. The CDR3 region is CASSLGVANYGYTF. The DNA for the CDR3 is TGTGCCAGTAGCCTTGGAGTAGCTAACTATGGCTACACCTTC.

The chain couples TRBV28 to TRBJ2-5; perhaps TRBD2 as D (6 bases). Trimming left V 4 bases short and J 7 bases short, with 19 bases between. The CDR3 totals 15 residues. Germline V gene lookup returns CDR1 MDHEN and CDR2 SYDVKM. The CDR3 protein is CASSSASANVGTQYF. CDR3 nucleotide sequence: TGTGCCAGCAGTTCGGCTAGCGCAAATGTCGGGACCCAGTACTTC.

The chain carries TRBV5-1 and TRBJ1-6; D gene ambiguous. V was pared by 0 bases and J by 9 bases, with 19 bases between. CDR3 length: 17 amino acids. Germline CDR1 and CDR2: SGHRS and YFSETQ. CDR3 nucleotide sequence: TGCGCCAGCAGCTTGGCCCCACATGGTGTCCTAAGTTCACCCCTCCACTTT. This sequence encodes CASSLAPHGVLSSPLHF.